The clone carrying this TCR beta chain was recorded only once. The antigen is not known. This sample was included in a study of CD8 T cells in Susac syndrome. For the study at large: Among the Susac syndrome patients sequenced, five or six had active disease and roughly 8 were in remission. General study points: That the number of individuals in its TCR sequencing and HLA analysis was relatively small was acknowledged by the study.

An amount of RNA that ranged from roughly 0.45 to 1 ug was reverse transcribed with random hexamers. immunoSEQ multiplex PCR amplified TCR beta CDR3 across 54 Vbeta, 13 Jbeta. Using its own MiXCR run on the immunoSEQ multiplex PCR reads, TCRdb lists one record per CDR3 protein. The sample has about 83,000 distinct CDR3 sequences, approximately 96% seen once; the top ten hold roughly 0.45%. Isolation of CD8+ and CD4+ T cells was performed negatively, whereas enrichment of TEMRA cells was done by FACS. The J segment lost 5 bases and the V segment lost 7 bases, leaving 6 bases of the junction unmatched. The CDR3 totals 13 residues. Germline-derived CDR1 and CDR2 are MNHNY and SVGAGI (reference sequence).

Sequenced input: CD8+ T cells from PBMCs. This receptor was identified in a human donor with Susac syndrome. The V call is TRBV6-6, the J call TRBJ2-7; 9 bases are shared with TRBD1. CDR3 nucleotide sequence: TGTGCCAGCAAGGTGGGGACAGGGAACGAGCAGTACTTC. Amino acid sequence: CASKVGTGNEQYF.